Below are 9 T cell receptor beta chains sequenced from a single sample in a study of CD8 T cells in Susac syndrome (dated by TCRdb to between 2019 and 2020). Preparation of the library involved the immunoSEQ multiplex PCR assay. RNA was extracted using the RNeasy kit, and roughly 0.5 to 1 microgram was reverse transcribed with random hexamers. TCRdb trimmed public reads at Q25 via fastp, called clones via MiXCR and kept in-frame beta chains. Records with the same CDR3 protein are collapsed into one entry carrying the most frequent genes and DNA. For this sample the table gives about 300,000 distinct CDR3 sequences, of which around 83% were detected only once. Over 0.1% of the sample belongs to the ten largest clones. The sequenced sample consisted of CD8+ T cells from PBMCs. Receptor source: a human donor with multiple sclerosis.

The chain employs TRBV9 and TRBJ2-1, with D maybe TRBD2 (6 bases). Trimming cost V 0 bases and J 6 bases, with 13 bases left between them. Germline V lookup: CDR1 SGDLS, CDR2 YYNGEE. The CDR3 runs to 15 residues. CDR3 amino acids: CASSVGGRRANEQFF. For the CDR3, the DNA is TGTGCCAGCAGCGTAGGGGGCAGGAGGGCCAATGAGCAGTTCTTC.

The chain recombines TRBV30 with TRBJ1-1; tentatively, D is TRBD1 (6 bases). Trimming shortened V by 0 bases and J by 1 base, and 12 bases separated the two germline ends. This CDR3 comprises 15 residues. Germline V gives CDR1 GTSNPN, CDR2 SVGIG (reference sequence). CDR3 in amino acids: CAWSVPRGQNTEAFF. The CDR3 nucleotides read TGTGCCTGGAGTGTTCCAAGGGGACAGAACACTGAAGCTTTCTTT. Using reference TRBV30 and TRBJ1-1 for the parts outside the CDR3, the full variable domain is SQTIHQWPATLVQPVGSPLSLECTVEGTSNPNLYWYRQAAGRGLQLLFYSVGIGQISSEVPQNLSASRPQDRQFILSSKKLLLSDSGFYLCAWSVPRGQNTEAFFGQGTRLTVV.

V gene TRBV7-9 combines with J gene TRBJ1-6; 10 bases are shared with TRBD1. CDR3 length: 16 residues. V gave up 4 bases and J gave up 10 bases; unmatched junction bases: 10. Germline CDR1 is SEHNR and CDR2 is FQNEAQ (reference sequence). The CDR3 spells CASSSGTGVEGSPLHF. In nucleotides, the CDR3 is TGTGCCAGCAGCTCCGGGACAGGGGTCGAGGGGTCACCCCTCCACTTT.

This chain's CDR3 is CASSLGGSQETQYF. The CDR3 DNA reads TGTGCCAGCAGCCTGGGGGGATCGCAGGAGACCCAGTACTTC. V usage is TRBV5-6 and J usage is TRBJ2-5, with TRBD2 as a possible D gene (6 bases). The CDR3 contains 14 residues. Germline lookup yields CDR1 SGHDT and CDR2 YYEEEE. With 4 bases removed from V and 5 bases from J, the gap between germline ends came to 15 bases. Drawing the rest from reference TRBV5-6 and TRBJ2-5, the complete variable domain is DAGVTQSPTHLIKTRGQQVTLRCSPKSGHDTVSWYQQALGQGPQFIFQYYEEEERQRGNFPDRFSGHQFPNYSSELNVNALLLGDSALYLCASSLGGSQETQYFGPGTRLLVL.

The CDR3 coding sequence is TGTGCCACCAGCGGCGTAGGGATGACCGGGGAGCTGTTTTTT. Its translation: CATSGVGMTGELFF. The rearrangement uses TRBV15 and TRBJ2-2; D is unclear. Per the germline V gene, CDR1 is LNHNV and CDR2 is YYDKDF (reference sequence). The V gene lost 5 bases and the J gene lost 5 bases, with 12 bases spanning the gap. The CDR3 has 14 amino acids.

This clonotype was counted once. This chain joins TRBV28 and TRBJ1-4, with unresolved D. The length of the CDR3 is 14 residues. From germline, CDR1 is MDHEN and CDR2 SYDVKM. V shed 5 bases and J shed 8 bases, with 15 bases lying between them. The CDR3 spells CASSKAPPGEKLFF. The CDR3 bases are TGTGCCAGCAGTAAGGCGCCCCCCGGCGAAAAACTGTTTTTT.

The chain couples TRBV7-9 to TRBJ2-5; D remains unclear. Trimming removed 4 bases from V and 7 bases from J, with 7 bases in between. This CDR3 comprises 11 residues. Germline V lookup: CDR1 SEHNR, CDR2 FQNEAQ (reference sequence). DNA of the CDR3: TGTGCCAGCAGCTCCGTTGGGACCCAGTACTTC. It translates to CASSSVGTQYF.

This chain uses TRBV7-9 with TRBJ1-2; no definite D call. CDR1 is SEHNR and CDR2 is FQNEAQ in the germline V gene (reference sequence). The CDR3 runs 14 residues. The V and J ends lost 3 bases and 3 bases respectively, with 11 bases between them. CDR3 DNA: TGTGCCAGCAGCTTTTCCGAGGGCTACTATGGCTACACCTTC. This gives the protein CASSFSEGYYGYTF.

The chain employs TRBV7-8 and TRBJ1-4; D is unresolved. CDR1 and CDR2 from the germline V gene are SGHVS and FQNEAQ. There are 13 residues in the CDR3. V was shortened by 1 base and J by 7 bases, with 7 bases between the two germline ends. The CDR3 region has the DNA TGTGCCAGCAGCTTAGATCCCGTTGAAAAACTGTTTTTT. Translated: CASSLDPVEKLFF.